These 10 T cell receptor beta chains were sequenced from one sample in a study of T cell changes during pregnancy in multiple sclerosis. Here immunoSEQ multiplex PCR was the method, and the copy in TCRdb shows in-frame clones only, minus some. The repertoire has tens of thousands of clones, about 91% of them found once; the top ten carry over 9.5%. Source: CD8+ T cells from peripheral blood mononuclear cells, taken in the second trimester of pregnancy. Receptors were obtained from a female donor with multiple sclerosis, enrolled in a pregnancy study.

The V call is TRBV9, the J call TRBJ2-1, with D unresolved. The V and J ends lost 2 bases and 8 bases respectively, with 8 bases between them. This CDR3 is built from 12 residues. Germline V CDR1 and CDR2: SGDLS, YYNGEE. The CDR3 region has the DNA TGTGCCAGCAGCGTGGTATGGCATGAGCAGTTCTTC. This sequence encodes CASSVVWHEQFF. Complete variable domain (other parts from reference TRBV9 and TRBJ2-1): DSGVTQTPKHLITATGQRVTLRCSPRSGDLSVYWYQQSLDQGLQFLIQYYNGEERAKGNILERFSAQQFPDLHSELNLSSLELGDSALYFCASSVVWHEQFFGPGTRLTVL.

The chain uses TRBV11-2 and TRBJ2-7; D is unresolved. The germline V gene has CDR1 SGHAT and CDR2 FQNNGV. CDR3 size: 16 residues. Trimming shortened V by 4 bases and J by 4 bases, and 20 bases separated the two germline ends. The CDR3 protein is CASSSPNPLGGYEQYF. In nucleotides, the CDR3 is TGTGCCAGCAGCTCCCCAAATCCCCTAGGTGGATACGAGCAGTACTTC.

This clone was found many times. The V and J genes are TRBV2 and TRBJ2-7; TRBD2 might be the D (6 bases). The CDR3 length is 13 residues. Trimming cost V 8 bases and J 2 bases, with 13 bases left between them. Germline values: CDR1 SNHLY, CDR2 FYNNEI. The CDR3 is CASRESRPYEQYF. The CDR3 bases are TGTGCCAGCCGGGAGTCCCGTCCCTACGAGCAGTACTTC. The full variable domain, rest sourced from reference TRBV2 and TRBJ2-7, is EPEVTQTPSHQVTQMGQEVILRCVPISNHLYFYWYRQILGQKVEFLVSFYNNEISEKSEIFDDQFSVERPDGSNFTLKIRSTKLEDSAMYFCASRESRPYEQYFGPGTRLTVT.

This clone is labeled medium-sized. The junction shows a germline mismatch at one end, possibly a read error. This rearrangement joins TRBV7-8 to TRBJ1-1, with D tentatively TRBD1 (5 bases). Germline V gives CDR1 SGHVS, CDR2 FQNEAQ. The CDR3 consists of 13 residues. The CDR3 loop is CASSPGGNPEAFF. CDR3 DNA sequence: TGTGCCAGCAGCCCTGGGGGGAACCCTGAAGCTTTCTTT.

The chain has TRBV19 and TRBJ2-1, with TRBD2 matching 14 bases. The CDR3 is 16 residues long. V trimming: 3 bases; J trimming: 9 bases; junction bases outside the gene matches: 7. CDR1 is LNHDA, CDR2 SQIVND, per germline (reference sequence). The CDR3 sequence: CASSILTSGGAAEQFF. As DNA, the CDR3 is TGTGCCAGTAGTATCTTGACTAGCGGGGGGGCGGCTGAGCAGTTCTTC.

The gene calls are TRBV5-6 and TRBJ1-4; D unclear. Germline V gives CDR1 SGHDT, CDR2 YYEEEE. The V end was cut by 0 bases, the J end by 12 bases, with 9 bases between. This CDR3 has 12 amino acids. CDR3 sequence (DNA): TGTGCCAGCAGCTTGGGCTCGGAGGAACTGTTTTTT. This sequence encodes CASSLGSEELFF.

By share, this clone ranks as medium-sized. The chain combines TRBV7-9 with TRBJ2-7; 11 bases line up with TRBD2. V trimming: 5 bases; J trimming: 5 bases; junction bases outside the gene matches: 8. The CDR3 runs 15 residues. CDR1 and CDR2 (germline): SEHNR, FQNEAQ (reference sequence). The CDR3 spells CASSRRLAGYNEQYF. The CDR3 region has the DNA TGTGCCAGCAGCCGACGACTAGCGGGATACAACGAGCAGTACTTC.

V gene TRBV5-1 combines with J gene TRBJ2-1; 7 nucleotides agree with TRBD1. J gave up 2 bases and V 0 bases, and 17 bases lay outside the gene matches. Germline V gene sequence: CDR1 SGHRS, CDR2 YFSETQ. This CDR3 region has 20 residues. This CDR3 reads CASSLELWDRYRGAYNEQFF. The CDR3 DNA sequence: TGCGCCAGCAGCTTGGAACTGTGGGACAGATACAGGGGAGCCTACAATGAGCAGTTCTTC.

V usage is TRBV9 and J usage is TRBJ2-1; 8 positions match TRBD2. J gave up 6 bases and V 4 bases, and 6 bases lay outside the gene matches. This CDR3 has 14 amino acids. The germline V gene has CDR1 SGDLS and CDR2 YYNGEE. For the CDR3, the DNA is TGTGCCAGCAGCTTGAGCGGGAGCACCAATGAGCAGTTCTTC. Protein sequence: CASSLSGSTNEQFF.

The chain carries TRBV30 and TRBJ2-7, with D hard to call. The CDR3 has 12 residues. V lost 1 base and J lost 5, with 9 bases in between. Looked up from germline, CDR1 is GTSNPN and CDR2 is SVGIG (reference sequence). CDR3 sequence: CAWSEEQHEQYF. The CDR3, as DNA: TGTGCCTGGAGTGAGGAGCAACACGAGCAGTACTTC.